This TCR beta chain was profiled in a study of T-cell memory formation after mild COVID-19. 5'RACE with constant-segment primers yielded barcoded, UMI-tagged TCR alpha and TCR beta cDNA libraries. TCRdb reprocessed the 5' RACE reads with MiXCR, giving one entry per CDR3 protein. This sample has around 300,000 distinct CDR3 sequences, with approximately 19% found just once. Study conclusions and caveats: Clones shrinking between day 15 and 85 showed a balanced CD4/CD8 split, and those that grew later tilted toward CD4+.

Germline CDR1 and CDR2: MNHNS and SASEGT. The CDR3 runs to 19 residues. J lost 4 bases, V lost 6 bases, and 16 bases had no gene match. This clonotype has a handful of counts. Its antigen is still unknown. The sequence was collected from a man between 18 and 29 years old who had mild COVID-19 (a few samples of this study predate the infection). Cell type and time point are not known. This rearrangement joins TRBV6-1 to TRBJ2-6, with 9 nucleotides matching TRBD1. Source material: PBMCs or a T cell subset sorted from them (not recorded which). The CDR3 protein is CASRGTGRESASGANVLTF. CDR3 nucleotides: TGTGCCAGCAGAGGGACAGGGCGAGAGTCTGCCTCGGGGGCCAACGTCCTGACTTTC.